This T cell receptor beta chain was profiled in a study of graft-versus-host responses after intestinal transplantation. The table came from immunoSEQ multiplex PCR; TCRdb's copy has only in-frame clones and leaves some out. The data hold about 7,400 clones, with about three quarters observed a single time. V shed 1 base and J shed 5 bases, with 9 bases lying between them. CDR1 is SNHLY and CDR2 is FYNNEI in the germline V gene. This CDR3 is 14 amino acids long. Lymphocytes (intraepithelial and lamina propria) were released by processing the graft tissue. The chain combines TRBV2 with TRBJ1-5; unclear D gene. This TCR was sampled from a human patient who received an intestinal transplant, so some T cells may come from the graft donor. The sample in question was ileum tissue, obtained roughly 240 days after intestinal transplantation. CDR3 sequence (DNA): TGTGCCAGCAGTGAAGTGAACTCAGATCAGCCCCAGCATTTT. It specifies CASSEVNSDQPQHF.